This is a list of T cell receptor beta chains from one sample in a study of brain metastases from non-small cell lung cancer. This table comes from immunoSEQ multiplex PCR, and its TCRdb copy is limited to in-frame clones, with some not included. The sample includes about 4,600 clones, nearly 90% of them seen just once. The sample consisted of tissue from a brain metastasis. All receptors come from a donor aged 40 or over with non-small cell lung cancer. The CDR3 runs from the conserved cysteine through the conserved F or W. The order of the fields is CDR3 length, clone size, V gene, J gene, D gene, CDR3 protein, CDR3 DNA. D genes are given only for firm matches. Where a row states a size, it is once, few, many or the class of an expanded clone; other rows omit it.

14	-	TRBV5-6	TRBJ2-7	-	CASSLAGYPYEQYF	TGTGCCAGCAGCTTGGCGGGGTATCCCTACGAGCAGTACTTC
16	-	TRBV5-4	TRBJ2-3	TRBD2	CASSQGLAGSTDTQYF	TGTGCCAGCAGCCAAGGGCTAGCGGGAAGCACAGATACGCAGTATTTT
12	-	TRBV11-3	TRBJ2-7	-	CASSFVPYEQYF	TGTGCCAGCAGCTTTGTCCCTTACGAGCAGTACTTC
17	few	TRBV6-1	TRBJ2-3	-	CASSEAAGSGSTDTQYF	TGTGCCAGCAGTGAAGCCGCGGGGTCCGGTAGCACAGATACGCAGTATTTT
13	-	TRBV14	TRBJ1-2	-	CASSRAGVHGYTF	TGTGCCAGCAGCCGGGCAGGGGTGCATGGCTACACCTTC
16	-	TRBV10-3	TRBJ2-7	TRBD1	CAISELGTGGISEQYF	TGTGCCATCAGTGAGTTAGGGACAGGGGGCATAAGCGAGCAGTACTTC
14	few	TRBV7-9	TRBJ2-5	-	CASSLVGGQKTQYF	TGTGCCAGCAGCTTAGTCGGGGGGCAAAAGACCCAGTACTTC
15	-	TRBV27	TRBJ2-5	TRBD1	CASSSLGQGLQTQYF	TGTGCCAGCAGTTCCCTCGGACAGGGGTTGCAGACCCAGTACTTC
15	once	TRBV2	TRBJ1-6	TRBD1	CASSEFGQGNSPLHF	TGTGCCAGCAGTGAATTTGGACAGGGAAATTCACCCCTCCACTTT
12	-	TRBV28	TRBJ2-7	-	CASSPQLSEQYF	TGTGCCAGCAGTCCCCAACTCTCCGAGCAGTACTTC
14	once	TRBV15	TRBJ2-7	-	CATSRGMADYEQYF	TGTGCCACCAGCAGAGGAATGGCGGACTACGAGCAGTACTTC
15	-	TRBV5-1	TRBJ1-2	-	CASTRDISPNYGYTF	TGCGCCAGCACCAGGGACATTTCCCCTAACTATGGCTACACCTTC
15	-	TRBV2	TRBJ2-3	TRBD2	CASSMTSGGSDTQYF	TGTGCCAGCAGTATGACTAGCGGGGGATCAGATACGCAGTATTTT
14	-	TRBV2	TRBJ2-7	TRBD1	CASSWTGFGYEQYF	TGTGCCAGCAGTTGGACAGGGTTTGGCTACGAGCAGTACTTC
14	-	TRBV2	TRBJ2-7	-	CASSLQRLAYEQYF	TGTGCCAGCAGTCTACAGCGACTCGCCTACGAGCAGTACTTC
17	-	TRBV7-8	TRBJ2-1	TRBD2	CASSWGLAGGRDNEQFF	TGTGCCAGCAGCTGGGGACTAGCGGGAGGGAGGGACAATGAGCAGTTCTTC
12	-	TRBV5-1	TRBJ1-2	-	CASSLAQEFLHF	TGCGCCAGCAGCTTGGCCCAGGAGTTCCTTCATTTC
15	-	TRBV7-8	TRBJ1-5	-	CASSLEQGGNQPQHF	TGTGCCAGCAGCTTAGAACAGGGAGGGAATCAGCCCCAGCATTTT
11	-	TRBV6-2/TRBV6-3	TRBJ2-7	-	CASSYPDAQYF	TGTGCCAGCAGTTACCCTGACGCGCAGTACTTC
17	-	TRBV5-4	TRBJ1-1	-	CASSPSSPGPRGTEAFF	TGTGCCAGCAGCCCCTCTTCCCCGGGCCCGCGGGGCACTGAAGCTTTCTTT
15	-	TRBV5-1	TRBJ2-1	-	CASRSGTQTYNEQFF	TGCGCCAGCAGATCCGGGACCCAGACTTACAATGAGCAGTTCTTC
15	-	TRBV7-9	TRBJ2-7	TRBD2	CASSLATSGRREQYF	TGTGCCAGCAGCTTGGCGACTAGCGGGCGGAGGGAGCAGTACTTC
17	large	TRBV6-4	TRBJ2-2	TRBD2	CASSRWASGANTGELFF	TGTGCCAGCAGTCGGTGGGCTAGCGGGGCGAACACCGGGGAGCTGTTTTTT
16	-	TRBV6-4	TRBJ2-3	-	CASSDTGIGDTDTQYF	TGTGCCAGCAGTGACACAGGGATTGGGGACACAGATACGCAGTATTTT
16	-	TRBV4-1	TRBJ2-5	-	CASSPSFGEDQETQYF	TGCGCCAGCAGCCCCTCCTTCGGGGAGGACCAAGAGACCCAGTACTTC
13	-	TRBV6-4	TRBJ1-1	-	CASSQQMNTEAFF	TGTGCCAGCAGCCAGCAGATGAACACTGAAGCTTTCTTT
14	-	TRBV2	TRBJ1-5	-	CASRADSANQPQHF	TGTGCCAGCAGGGCGGACAGTGCTAATCAGCCCCAGCATTTT
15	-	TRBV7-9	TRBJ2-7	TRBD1	CASSSDRGIAYEQYF	TGTGCCAGCAGCTCGGACAGGGGAATTGCCTACGAGCAGTACTTC
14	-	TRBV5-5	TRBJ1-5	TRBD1	CASSQDRGLGAQHF	TGTGCCAGCAGCCAGGACAGGGGGCTGGGGGCCCAGCATTTT
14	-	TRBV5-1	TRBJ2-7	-	CASSWSWGDYEQYF	TGCGCCAGCAGCTGGTCGTGGGGGGACTACGAGCAGTACTTC
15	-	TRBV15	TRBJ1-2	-	CATSRGSTAGVRYTF	TGTGCCACCAGCAGAGGGAGCACGGCAGGGGTTCGCTACACCTTC
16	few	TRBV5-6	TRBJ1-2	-	CASSLAGTLEGYGYTF	TGTGCCAGCAGCTTGGCTGGGACGTTGGAGGGCTATGGCTACACCTTC
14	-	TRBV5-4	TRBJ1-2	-	CASSLDLSDYGYTF	TGTGCCAGCAGCTTGGACCTCTCGGACTATGGCTACACCTTC
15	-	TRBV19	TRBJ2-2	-	CASKPGPTNTGELFF	TGTGCCAGTAAGCCGGGACCCACGAACACCGGGGAGCTGTTTTTT
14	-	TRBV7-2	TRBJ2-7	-	CASSLVRGSYEQYF	TGTGCCAGCAGCTTAGTACGGGGTTCGTACGAGCAGTACTTC
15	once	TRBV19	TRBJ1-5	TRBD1	CASRTGQGVGQPQHF	TGTGCCAGTAGGACAGGACAGGGAGTAGGGCAGCCCCAGCATTTT
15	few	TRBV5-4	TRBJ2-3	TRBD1	CASSRTGGSTDTQYF	TGTGCCAGCAGCCGGACAGGGGGCTCTACAGATACGCAGTATTTT
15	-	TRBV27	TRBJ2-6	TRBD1	CASGQDLSGANVLTF	TGTGCCAGCGGACAGGACCTATCTGGGGCCAACGTCCTGACTTTC
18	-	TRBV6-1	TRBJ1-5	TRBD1	CASSEIQGGVYSNQPQHF	TGTGCCAGCAGTGAAATACAGGGGGGGGTATATAGCAATCAGCCCCAGCATTTT
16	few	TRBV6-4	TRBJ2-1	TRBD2	CASSDTSESSYNEQFF	TGTGCCAGCAGCGACACTAGCGAGAGCTCCTACAATGAGCAGTTCTTC
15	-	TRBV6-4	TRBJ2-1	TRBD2	CVSSEASGGHNEQFF	TGTGTCAGCAGTGAGGCTAGCGGAGGACACAATGAGCAGTTCTTC
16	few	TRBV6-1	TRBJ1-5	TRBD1	CASSDDTGQGSQPQHF	TGTGCCAGCAGTGACGACACGGGACAGGGTAGTCAGCCCCAGCATTTT
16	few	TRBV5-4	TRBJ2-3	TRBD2	CASSAGLAGVTDTQYF	TGTGCCAGCAGCGCGGGACTAGCGGGAGTTACAGATACGCAGTATTTT
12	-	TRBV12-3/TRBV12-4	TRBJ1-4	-	CASSSYYEKLFF	TGTGCCAGCAGTTCCTATTATGAAAAACTGTTTTTT
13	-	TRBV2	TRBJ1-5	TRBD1	CASRDRDNQPQHF	TGTGCCAGCAGGGACAGGGACAATCAGCCCCAGCATTTT
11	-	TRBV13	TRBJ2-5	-	CASSITETQYF	TGTGCCAGCAGCATAACGGAGACCCAGTACTTC
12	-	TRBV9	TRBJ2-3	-	CASSEGPSTQYF	TGTGCCAGCAGCGAGGGGCCCAGCACGCAGTATTTT
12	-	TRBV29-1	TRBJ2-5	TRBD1	CSVRQGEETQYF	TGCAGCGTTAGACAGGGGGAAGAGACCCAGTACTTC